This T cell receptor beta chain comes out of a study of cytomegalovirus exposure and HLA in healthy donors. 13 Jbeta primers and 60 Vbeta primers were used for the PCR. Data came from immunoSEQ multiplex PCR; TCRdb stores just in-frame clones and leaves some out. In the table there are roughly 140,000 clones, 75% to 80% of which are singletons. Study results and caveats: In a later analysis, specific HLA alleles were associated with 15,000 to 20,000 TCR beta sequences at a 0.05 false discovery rate.

Remarks on this clone: The target antigen is unknown.

Sequenced: PBMCs. This receptor was identified in a male donor in good health and CMV-seronegative.

The CDR3 sequence: CASTLWDRGHNEQFF. The CDR3 region has the DNA TGTGCCAGTACCCTGTGGGACAGGGGGCATAATGAGCAGTTCTTC. The rearrangement uses TRBV6-6 and TRBJ2-1, with 12 nucleotides matching TRBD1. V shed 9 bases, J shed 7 bases, and the junction held 10 bases outside the gene matches. The CDR3 contains 15 residues. The germline CDR1 and CDR2 sequences are MNHNY and SVGAGI (reference sequence).